The next 17 T cell receptor beta chains were all read from a single sample in a study of breast tumors, draining lymph nodes, adjacent tissues. Axillary draining lymph nodes of breast cancer patients supplied the node samples. TCRdb analysed the multiplex PCR reads with MiXCR anew, one entry per CDR3 protein. The sample has some 97,000 distinct CDR3 sequences, around 21% seen once. The sample taken for sequencing was axillary lymph node tissue. The source is a female donor with breast cancer. Some clones in this sample may be carry-over from other donors' samples.

Ten or more counts support this clonotype. The CDR3 DNA is TGTGCCAGCAGCCAACACGTAGGGGGCAATGGCTACACCTTC. As protein: CASSQHVGGNGYTF. This chain uses TRBV3-1 with TRBJ1-2, with 7 bases that match TRBD1. Per the germline V gene, CDR1 is LGHDT and CDR2 is YNNKEL (reference sequence). This CDR3 comprises 14 residues. Trimming removed 2 bases from V and 6 bases from J; junction bases left unmatched: 6.

This clonotype appeared many times. This chain joins TRBV20-1 and TRBJ2-5; D unresolved. V lost 6 bases to trimming and J lost 5 bases, with 16 bases between them. Germline V lookup: CDR1 DFQATT, CDR2 SNEGSKA (reference sequence). This CDR3 has 13 amino acids. The CDR3: CSADASLGETQYF. The CDR3, as DNA: TGCAGTGCCGATGCTAGTTTAGGGGAGACCCAGTACTTC.

Ten or more counts support this clonotype. The chain is built from TRBV5-1 and TRBJ2-3; the D gene is possibly TRBD2 (6 bases). The CDR3 covers 17 residues. With 1 base removed from V and 1 base from J, the gap between germline ends came to 16 bases. Germline V gene sequence: CDR1 SGHRS, CDR2 YFSETQ. The chain's CDR3 is CASSLPGTLGGTDTQYF. CDR3 nucleotide sequence: TGCGCCAGCAGCTTGCCGGGGACTCTGGGTGGCACAGATACGCAGTATTTT.

This clonotype was detected many times. The rearrangement links TRBV2 to TRBJ2-3; no definite D call. The ends were cut back, 7 bases at V and 5 bases at J, with 7 bases in the middle. Germline V gene lookup returns CDR1 SNHLY and CDR2 FYNNEI. This CDR3 is 11 amino acids long. CDR3 loop: CASNKEDTQYF. The CDR3 nucleotides read TGTGCCAGCAACAAAGAAGATACGCAGTATTTT. Supplemented by reference TRBV2 and TRBJ2-3, the full variable domain reads EPEVTQTPSHQVTQMGQEVILRCVPISNHLYFYWYRQILGQKVEFLVSFYNNEISEKSEIFDDQFSVERPDGSNFTLKIRSTKLEDSAMYFCASNKEDTQYFGPGTRLTVL.

This clonotype was counted ten times or more. This chain links TRBV29-1 with TRBJ1-2, with D uncertain. The CDR3 runs to 12 residues. From germline, CDR1 is SQVTM and CDR2 ANQGSEA. V lost 4 bases and J 4 bases, leaving 10 bases between the germline ends. The CDR3 nucleotides are TGCAGCGTTGGTGGAGCGGGCTATGGCTACACCTTC. This translates into CSVGGAGYGYTF.

This clonotype was seen at least ten times. This sequence joins TRBV25-1 and TRBJ1-2; weak D call: TRBD1 (6 bases). From germline, CDR1 is MGHDK and CDR2 SYGVNS. Trimming pared 10 bases from V and 4 bases from J, leaving 16 bases between. The CDR3 runs 13 residues. CDR3 DNA: TGTGCCATACAGGGAAAAAACTCCTATGGCTACACCTTC. Its protein product is CAIQGKNSYGYTF.

Concerning this clonotype itself: Being one base from a much bigger clone, this may be a read error. The chain employs TRBV3-1 and TRBJ2-7; D not certain. Germline V gene lookup returns CDR1 LGHDT and CDR2 YNNKEL (reference sequence). CDR3 size: 13 residues. Trimming stripped 3 bases from V and 4 bases from J, with 10 bases between. The CDR3 sequence: CASSQGTLYEQYF. In DNA form, the CDR3 reads TGTGCCAGCAGCCAGGGAACCCTTTACGAGCAGTACTTC.

This clonotype was detected ten times or more. The chain combines TRBV11-2 with TRBJ2-1; TRBD2 matches 8 bases. The V and J ends lost 6 bases and 4 bases, in that order; junction bases with no gene match: 11. The CDR3 length is 16 residues. Germline V gives CDR1 SGHAT, CDR2 FQNNGV. The CDR3 loop is CASRRLRGASYNEQFF. DNA of the CDR3: TGTGCCAGCAGACGGTTGCGGGGGGCGTCATACAATGAGCAGTTCTTC.

The sample holds many counts of this clonotype. The chain recombines TRBV5-1 with TRBJ1-2; 7 nucleotides align to TRBD1. Germline values: CDR1 SGHRS, CDR2 YFSETQ. V lost 4 bases and J lost 3; bases outside the gene matches: 3. The CDR3 loop spans 13 amino acids. The CDR3 nucleotides are TGCGCCAGCAGCCCTACAGGGGACTATGGCTACACCTTC. Translated, it gives CASSPTGDYGYTF.

This clonotype was counted ten times or more. This chain connects TRBV14 to TRBJ2-7; maybe TRBD2 (6 bases). The V end was cut by 2 bases, the J end by 5 bases, with 16 bases between. Per germline, CDR1 SGHDN and CDR2 FVKESK. The CDR3 consists of 15 residues. CDR3 amino acids: CASSQLTGALNEQYF. In nucleotides, the CDR3 is TGTGCCAGCAGCCAACTAACGGGAGCTTTAAACGAGCAGTACTTC. Full variable domain (rest looked up from reference TRBV14 and TRBJ2-7): EAGVTQFPSHSVIEKGQTVTLRCDPISGHDNLYWYRRVMGKEIKFLLHFVKESKQDESGMPNNRFLAERTGGTYSTLKVQPAELEDSGVYFCASSQLTGALNEQYFGPGTRLTVT.

The chain is built from TRBV28 and TRBJ2-1; D might be TRBD1 (6 bases). V shed 7 bases and J shed 5 bases, with 12 bases lying between them. The germline CDR1 and CDR2 sequences are MDHEN and SYDVKM. This CDR3 has 13 amino acids. The CDR3 is CASKQGPNNEQFF. CDR3 DNA sequence: TGTGCCAGCAAACAGGGTCCAAACAATGAGCAGTTCTTC.

Turning to this clonotype: A much larger clone lies one base from this, so it may be a read error. The chain links TRBV11-2 to TRBJ1-3, with 7 bases matching TRBD1. V was pared by 2 bases and J by 0 bases, with 1 base of the junction left unmatched. Germline CDR1 and CDR2: SGHAT and FQNNGV. The CDR3 runs 15 residues. The CDR3 protein is CASSLQGVSGNTIYF. In DNA, the CDR3 is TGTGCCAGCAGCTTACAGGGGGTCTCTGGAAACACCATATATTTT.

This clonotype was seen ten or more times. This chain joins TRBV20-1 and TRBJ2-3; 12 bases are shared with TRBD1. V lost 3 bases to trimming and J lost 6 bases; unmatched junction nucleotides: 4. Looked up from germline, CDR1 is DFQATT and CDR2 is SNEGSKA (reference sequence). The CDR3 is made up of 14 amino acids. This CDR3 reads CSASGTGGLDTQYF. CDR3 coding DNA: TGCAGTGCTAGCGGGACAGGGGGCCTCGATACGCAGTATTTT.

This clonotype was detected only a few times. The chain employs TRBV12-3 or TRBV12-4 and TRBJ2-2; 7 bases match TRBD1. The ends lost 2 bases at V and 7 bases at J; junction bases unmatched: 4. The length of the CDR3 is 14 residues. The CDR3 here is CASSLKGAGGELFF. The CDR3 coding sequence is TGTGCCAGCAGTTTAAAGGGGGCCGGCGGGGAGCTGTTTTTT.

Remarks on this clonotype: This may come from a read error, since a much larger clone is one base off. This chain uses TRBV15 with TRBJ1-5; D unclear. CDR1 and CDR2 (germline): LNHNV, YYDKDF (reference sequence). CDR3 length equals 15 residues. The V and J ends lost 0 bases and 4 bases respectively, with 10 bases between them. The CDR3 protein is CATSRDPGNNQPQHF. The CDR3 bases are TGTGCCACCAGCAGAGATCCGGGGAATAATCAGCCCCAGCATTTT. The full variable domain, its missing parts supplied by reference TRBV15 and TRBJ1-5, is DAMVIQNPRYQVTQFGKPVTLSCSQTLNHNVMYWYQQKSSQAPKLLFHYYDKDFNNEADTPDNFQSRRPNTSFCFLDIRSPGLGDTAMYLCATSRDPGNNQPQHFGDGTRLSIL.

Concerning this clonotype: Just one base apart from a much larger clone, this may be a read error. The chain uses TRBV20-1 and TRBJ1-2, with D tentatively TRBD1 (6 bases). The CDR3 totals 11 residues. Trimming removed 5 bases from V and 8 bases from J, with 12 bases in between. In germline, CDR1 is DFQATT, CDR2 SNEGSKA (reference sequence). The CDR3 loop is CSAGGGGGYTF. The CDR3, as DNA: TGCAGTGCTGGGGGGGGGGGCGGCTACACCTTC.

This clonotype was detected ten times or more. V usage is TRBV11-2 and J usage is TRBJ2-7, with 10 bases fitting TRBD1. Germline loops: CDR1 SGHAT, CDR2 FQNNGV. The V segment lost 5 bases and the J segment 6 bases; nucleotides outside the gene matches: 10. This CDR3 contains 15 residues. This CDR3 is CASSPRPGQGTEQYF. The CDR3 bases are TGTGCCAGCAGCCCTAGACCGGGACAGGGGACCGAGCAGTACTTC.